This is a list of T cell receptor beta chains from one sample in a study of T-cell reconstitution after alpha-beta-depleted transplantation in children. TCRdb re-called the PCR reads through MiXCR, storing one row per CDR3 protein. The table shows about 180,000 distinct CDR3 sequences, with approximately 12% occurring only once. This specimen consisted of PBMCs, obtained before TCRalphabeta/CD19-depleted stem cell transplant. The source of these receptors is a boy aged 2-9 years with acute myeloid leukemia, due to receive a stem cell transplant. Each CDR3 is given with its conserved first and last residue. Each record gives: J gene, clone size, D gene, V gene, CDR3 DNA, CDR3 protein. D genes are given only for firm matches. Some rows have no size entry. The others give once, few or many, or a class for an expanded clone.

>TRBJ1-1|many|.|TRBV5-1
TGCGCCAGCAGCCTGTGGCAGGGTGACACTGAAGCTTTCTTT
CASSLWQGDTEAFF
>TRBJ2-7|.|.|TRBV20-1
TGCAGTGCTAGAGTCCGTAGGAGGGAAGCCTACGAGCAGTACTTC
CSARVRRREAYEQYF
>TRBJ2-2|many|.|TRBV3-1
TGTGCCAGCAGCCACTTCATGGCCGGGGAGCTGTTTTTT
CASSHFMAGELFF
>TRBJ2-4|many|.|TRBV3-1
TGTGCCAGCAGCCAAGGCGGGAAGAGTTTTGGCATTCAGTACTTC
CASSQGGKSFGIQYF
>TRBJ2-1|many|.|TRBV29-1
TGCAGCGTTGAAGATACAGCGGGCCCCGATGAGCAGTTCTTC
CSVEDTAGPDEQFF
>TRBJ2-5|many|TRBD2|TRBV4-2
TGTGCCAGCAGCCAAGTGGAGCGGGGGGGCGGAGAGACCCAGTACTTC
CASSQVERGGGETQYF
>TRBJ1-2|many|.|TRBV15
TGTGCCACCAGCAGAGATCGAACAGCCTCTAACTATGGCTACACCTTC
CATSRDRTASNYGYTF
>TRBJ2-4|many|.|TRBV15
TGTGCCACCAGCAGTCTACGGGGAGCCAAAAACATTCAGTACTTC
CATSSLRGAKNIQYF
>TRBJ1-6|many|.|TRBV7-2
TGTGCCAGCAGCTTAGTGGGGGCCCCTGGTTCACCCCTCCACTTT
CASSLVGAPGSPLHF
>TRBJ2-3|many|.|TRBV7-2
TGTGCCAGCAGCCTCTGGACTGGAGATACGCAGTATTTT
CASSLWTGDTQYF
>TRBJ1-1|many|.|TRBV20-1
TGCAGTGCTAGAGATCTCCGGGTGTTGGTGAACACTGAAGCTTTCTTT
CSARDLRVLVNTEAFF
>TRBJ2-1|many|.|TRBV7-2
TGTGCCAGCAGCTTGTCCGACAGCTCCTACAATGAGCAGTTCTTC
CASSLSDSSYNEQFF
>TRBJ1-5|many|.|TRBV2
TGTGCCAGCACCACAGGGTATCAGCCCCAGCATTTT
CASTTGYQPQHF
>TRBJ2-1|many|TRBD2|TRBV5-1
TGCGCCAGCAGGGGGGTGTCTAGCGGGAGTAATGAGCAGTTCTTC
CASRGVSSGSNEQFF
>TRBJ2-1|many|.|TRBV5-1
TGCGCCAGCAGCTTGGCCAGCGGGACATATGGCAATGAGCAGTTCTTC
CASSLASGTYGNEQFF
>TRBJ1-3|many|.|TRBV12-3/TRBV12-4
TGTGCCAGCAGGCCGAGCTCTGGAAACACCATATATTTT
CASRPSSGNTIYF
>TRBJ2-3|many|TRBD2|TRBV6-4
TGTGCCAGCACCGAAACTAGCGGGGGTACAGATACGCAGTATTTT
CASTETSGGTDTQYF
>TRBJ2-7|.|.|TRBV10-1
TGCGCCAGCAGTGAGTTCCAGGACACACAAAAGCAGTACTTC
CASSEFQDTQKQYF
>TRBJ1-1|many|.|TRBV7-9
TGTGCCAGCAGCCCTCCGGAGGGCACTGAAGCTTTCTTT
CASSPPEGTEAFF
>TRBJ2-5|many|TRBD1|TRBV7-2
TGTGCCAGCAGCTCCGGGACAGGGGAGACCCAGTACTTC
CASSSGTGETQYF
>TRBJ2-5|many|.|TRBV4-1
TGCGCCAGCACCGGGGTCGGGGCGGAACAAGAGACCCAGTACTTC
CASTGVGAEQETQYF
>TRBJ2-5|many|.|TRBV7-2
TGTGCCAGCAGCTTAGAACATTGGGGGCAGACCCAGTACTTC
CASSLEHWGQTQYF
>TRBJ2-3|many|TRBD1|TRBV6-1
TGTGCCAGCAGTCAGGACAGGGGGACAGATACGCAGTATTTT
CASSQDRGTDTQYF
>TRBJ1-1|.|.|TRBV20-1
TGCAGTGCTAGAGATATCCCCAGAAGGAACACTGAAGCTTTCTTT
CSARDIPRRNTEAFF
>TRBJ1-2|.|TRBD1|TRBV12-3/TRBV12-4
TGTGCCAGCAGTAGGACAGGGGGTCTTGGCTGCACCTTC
CASSRTGGLGCTF
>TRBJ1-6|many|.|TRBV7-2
TGTGCCAGCAGCTCGGGGGGGTTGGGTTCACCCCTCCACTTT
CASSSGGLGSPLHF
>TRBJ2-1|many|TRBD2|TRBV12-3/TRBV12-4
TGTGCCAGCAAAACTAGCGGACCTTACAATGAGCAGTTCTTC
CASKTSGPYNEQFF